This T cell receptor beta chain comes out of a study of graft-versus-host responses after intestinal transplantation. CDR3 length: 17 residues. Germline assignment: CDR1 LGHNA and CDR2 YNFKEQ. Trimming took 1 base from V and 0 from J, leaving 16 bases between them. In the case of this clone: Its target is not known.

Assay used: immunoSEQ multiplex PCR; TCRdb lists only in-frame clones, some missing. This table has around 100,000 clones, 90% to 95% appearing once. The clonotype was recovered from a human donor who was the organ donor for an intestinal transplant. The chain links TRBV4-2 to TRBJ2-7; the D is unclear. The specimen comprised unstimulated CD4+ T cells sorted from spleen or lymph node cells, sampled before transplant. CDR3 protein: CASSQAYRAGDSYEQYF. CDR3 in DNA: TGTGCCAGCAGCCAAGCTTATAGGGCAGGAGACTCCTACGAGCAGTACTTC.